Reported below is one TCR beta chain. Investigators profiled TCR beta VDJ and CDR3 from genomic DNA template. MiXCR, applied by TCRdb to the reads, yields one record per CDR3 protein. The sample lists around 140,000 distinct CDR3 sequences, around 41% occurring once. The entry originates in a study of CD8+CD57+ T cells in acquired aplastic anemia. Study-level information: Sorting CD4+ and CD8+ cells gave DNA averaging about 3.2 ug.

The specimen sequenced was sorted CD4+, CD8+, or CD8+CD57+ T cells (not recorded which) from PBMCs. This clonotype was obtained from a human donor in good health, serving as a control.

This chain's CDR3 is CASSPAGSPSNEQFF. In DNA form, the CDR3 reads TGTGCCAGTAGTCCCGCAGGTAGCCCCTCCAATGAGCAGTTCTTC. V and J are TRBV19 and TRBJ2-1; D gene ambiguous. This CDR3 contains 15 residues. Germline V gives CDR1 LNHDA, CDR2 SQIVND (reference sequence). Trimming removed 5 bases at V and 6 bases at J, with 17 bases between.